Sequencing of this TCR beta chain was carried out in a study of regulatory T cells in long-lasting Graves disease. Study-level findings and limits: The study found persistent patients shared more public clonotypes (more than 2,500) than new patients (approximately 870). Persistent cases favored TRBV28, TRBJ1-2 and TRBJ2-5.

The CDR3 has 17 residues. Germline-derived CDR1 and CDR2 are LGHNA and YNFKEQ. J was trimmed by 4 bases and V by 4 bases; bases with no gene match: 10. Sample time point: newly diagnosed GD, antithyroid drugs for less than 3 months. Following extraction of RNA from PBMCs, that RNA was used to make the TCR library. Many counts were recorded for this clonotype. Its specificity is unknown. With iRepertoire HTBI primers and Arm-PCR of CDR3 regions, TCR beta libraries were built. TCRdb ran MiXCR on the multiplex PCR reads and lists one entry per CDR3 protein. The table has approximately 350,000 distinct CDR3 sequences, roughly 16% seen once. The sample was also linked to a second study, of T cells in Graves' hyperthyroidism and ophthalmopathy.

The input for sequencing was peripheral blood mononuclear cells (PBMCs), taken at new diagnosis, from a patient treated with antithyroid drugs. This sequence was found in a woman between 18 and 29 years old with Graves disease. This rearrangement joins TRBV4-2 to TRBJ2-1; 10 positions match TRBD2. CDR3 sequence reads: CASSRSMGTSVYNEQFF. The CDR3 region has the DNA TGTGCCAGCAGCCGGTCCATGGGGACTAGCGTTTACAATGAGCAGTTCTTC.